The entry below gives a single T cell receptor beta chain sequence along with its context. Its specificity is unknown. Primers for the PCR totalled 60 Vbeta and 13 Jbeta. Produced via immunoSEQ multiplex PCR; TCRdb's table is partial and in-frame only. The sample comprises 250,000 to 350,000 clones, 75% to 90% of which are singletons, and about 4% rests with the top ten. This sample stems from a study of cytomegalovirus exposure and HLA in healthy donors. Study-level results: V- and J-gene trimming in TCR beta was tied to a missense DCLRE1C variant by an analysis performed later.

The material sequenced was PBMCs. The sequence came from a middle-aged man in good health and CMV-seropositive.

The CDR3 nucleotides are TGTGCCAGCAGTTTACGGACAGGGTTAGGCTACACCTTC. Translation: CASSLRTGLGYTF. The chain couples TRBV27 to TRBJ1-2; 8 nucleotides match TRBD1. V lost 2 bases to trimming and J lost 8 bases; unmatched junction nucleotides: 4. The germline V gene has CDR1 MNHEY and CDR2 SMNVEV (reference sequence). This CDR3 is 13 amino acids long.